These T cell receptor beta chains were read from a single sample in a study of early T cells in non-severe SARS-CoV-2 infection. MiXCR was run by TCRdb on the 5' RACE reads, yielding one entry per CDR3 protein. Among tens of thousands of distinct CDR3 sequences, under 15% were seen once, and the ten largest hold less than 6%. The sequenced sample was whole blood. The receptor source for this set is an adult who was a healthcare worker with PCR-confirmed SARS-CoV-2 infection or an uninfected control (not recorded which). CDR3s include the opening cysteine and the closing phenylalanine or tryptophan. D genes are given only for firm matches. The size field is filled for only some rows; it gives once, few, many or a size class.

many	NA	TRBJ2-1	TRBV4-1	CASSTLMLQYNEQFF	TGCGCCAGCAGCACCCTAATGCTGCAGTACAATGAGCAGTTCTTC
NA	TRBD1	TRBJ1-2	TRBV10-2	CASSRDRVSYGYTF	TGCGCCAGCAGTAGGGACAGAGTAAGCTATGGCTACACCTTC
few	NA	TRBJ2-7	TRBV4-3	CASSQDLKTYEQYF	TGCGCCAGCAGCCAGGACCTGAAGACCTACGAGCAGTACTTC
NA	NA	TRBJ2-7	TRBV27	CASSLSYGSPYEQYF	TGTGCCAGCAGTTTATCGTACGGGAGTCCTTACGAGCAGTACTTC
many	TRBD1	TRBJ2-5	TRBV3-1	CASSPDREETQYF	TGTGCCAGCAGCCCGGACAGGGAAGAGACCCAGTACTTC
few	NA	TRBJ2-3	TRBV6-2/TRBV6-3	CASRPARGQEKDTQYF	TGTGCCAGCAGACCTGCCCGAGGGCAAGAGAAAGATACGCAGTATTTT
NA	NA	TRBJ2-1	TRBV18	CASSPVIYNEQFF	TGTGCCAGCTCACCTGTAATATACAATGAGCAGTTCTTC
NA	NA	TRBJ2-7	TRBV7-2	CASSFTSNDYEQYF	TGTGCCAGCAGCTTCACTAGTAACGACTACGAGCAGTACTTC
few	TRBD1	TRBJ2-4	TRBV4-3	CASSQGQGAYKNIQYF	TGCGCCAGCAGCCAAGGACAGGGCGCTTACAAAAACATTCAGTACTTC
many	TRBD2	TRBJ2-3	TRBV4-1	CASSQAPTSGTDTQYF	TGCGCCAGCAGCCAAGCGCCGACTAGCGGCACAGATACGCAGTATTTT
many	NA	TRBJ2-1	TRBV6-2/TRBV6-3	CASSYASYEQFF	TGTGCCAGCAGTTACGCGAGTTATGAGCAGTTCTTC
few	NA	TRBJ1-1	TRBV29-1	CSVSTGYGDAFF	TGCAGCGTTTCAACAGGGTATGGGGATGCTTTCTTT
NA	TRBD2	TRBJ2-5	TRBV20-1	CSASERGETQYF	TGCAGTGCTAGTGAGCGGGGGGAGACCCAGTACTTC
few	TRBD2	TRBJ2-4	TRBV12-3/TRBV12-4	CASSFQLAGENIQYF	TGTGCCAGCAGTTTCCAGCTAGCGGGGGAAAACATTCAGTACTTC
many	NA	TRBJ1-3	TRBV10-3	CAILKGLGSGNTIYF	TGTGCCATCTTAAAGGGCTTGGGTTCTGGAAACACCATATATTTT
NA	NA	TRBJ2-2	TRBV7-8	CASSSDPRSTGELFF	TGTGCCAGCAGCTCCGACCCACGCAGCACCGGGGAGCTGTTTTTT
few	TRBD2	TRBJ2-1	TRBV4-1	CASSPSGTSGRAEQFF	TGCGCCAGCAGCCCTAGCGGGACTAGCGGGAGGGCTGAGCAGTTCTTC
NA	NA	TRBJ1-1	TRBV28	CASSRLDPRGFMAFF	TGTGCCAGCAGTAGATTAGACCCTCGGGGCTTCATGGCTTTCTTT
few	NA	TRBJ2-3	TRBV29-1	CSVEPFSIGGTDTQYF	TGCAGCGTTGAGCCCTTCTCTATCGGGGGCACAGATACGCAGTATTTT
few	NA	TRBJ1-2	TRBV13	CASTRHGDGYTF	TGTGCCAGCACCCGTCATGGGGACGGCTACACCTTC
many	TRBD1	TRBJ1-5	TRBV6-2/TRBV6-3	CASIGQGVLAPQHF	TGTGCCAGCATCGGACAGGGGGTGTTGGCGCCCCAGCATTTT
NA	NA	TRBJ1-1	TRBV20-1	CSARGFTGDTEAFF	TGCAGTGCTAGAGGATTCACAGGAGACACTGAAGCTTTCTTT
NA	NA	TRBJ1-2	TRBV29-1	CSVRTRDYGYTF	TGCAGCGTTAGAACGCGCGACTATGGCTACACCTTC
NA	TRBD2	TRBJ2-2	TRBV15	CATWTSETGELFF	TGTGCCACCTGGACTAGCGAAACCGGGGAGCTGTTTTTT
NA	TRBD2	TRBJ2-1	TRBV20-1	CSARGLAHNEQFF	TGCAGTGCTAGAGGACTAGCACACAATGAGCAGTTCTTC
few	NA	TRBJ2-2	TRBV24-1	CATSDLGPGELFF	TGTGCCACCAGTGATTTGGGTCCCGGGGAGCTGTTTTTT
few	TRBD1	TRBJ2-1	TRBV20-1	CSALTGTGYNEQFF	TGCAGTGCTTTAACCGGGACAGGGTACAATGAGCAGTTCTTC
NA	NA	TRBJ1-5	TRBV20-1	CSARRYINQPQHF	TGCAGTGCTAGGAGGTATATCAATCAGCCCCAGCATTTT
few	NA	TRBJ1-4	TRBV27	CASRGRTNEKLFF	TGTGCCAGCAGGGGGCGGACTAATGAAAAACTGTTTTTT
many	NA	TRBJ2-7	TRBV18	CASSPHRRDEQYF	TGTGCCAGCTCACCACATCGAAGGGACGAGCAGTACTTC
many	NA	TRBJ2-7	TRBV18	CASSPEGLPTIDEQYF	TGTGCCAGCTCACCCGAGGGGCTCCCGACGATCGACGAGCAGTACTTC
NA	NA	TRBJ2-1	TRBV12-3/TRBV12-4	CASGDSMYNEQFF	TGTGCCAGCGGGGACTCCATGTACAATGAGCAGTTCTTC
NA	NA	TRBJ1-2	TRBV11-2	CASSLDLGWQVLGYTF	TGTGCCAGCAGCTTAGATCTGGGGTGGCAGGTTCTTGGCTACACCTTC
many	TRBD2	TRBJ2-3	TRBV6-5	CASSYSPSGGTDTQYF	TGTGCCAGCAGTTACTCGCCCAGCGGGGGCACAGATACGCAGTATTTT
few	NA	TRBJ1-4	TRBV6-1	CASSEVDEGEKLFF	TGTGCCAGCAGTGAAGTAGATGAAGGGGAAAAACTGTTTTTT
NA	TRBD1	TRBJ2-7	TRBV28	CASTKTGRRGWSSYEQYF	TGTGCCAGCACCAAGACAGGGCGAAGGGGCTGGAGCTCCTACGAGCAGTACTTC
few	NA	TRBJ2-7	TRBV7-8	CASSRLDGGYEQYF	TGTGCCAGCAGCCGACTAGACGGGGGCTACGAGCAGTACTTC
many	NA	TRBJ2-1	TRBV6-5	CASSYGVGEQFF	TGTGCCAGCAGTTATGGTGTAGGTGAGCAGTTCTTC
few	NA	TRBJ2-7	TRBV5-5	CASSLGTGALYEQYF	TGTGCCAGCAGCTTGGGGACGGGAGCGCTTTACGAGCAGTACTTC
many	TRBD1	TRBJ1-2	TRBV6-5	CASSYGIDRGSGYGYTF	TGTGCCAGCAGTTACGGTATCGACAGGGGCAGTGGCTATGGCTACACCTTC
NA	NA	TRBJ1-1	TRBV28	CASRIRNRAAFF	TGTGCCAGCAGGATCCGGAATCGGGCGGCTTTCTTT
NA	NA	TRBJ1-2	TRBV28	CASGGGYTF	TGTGCCAGCGGGGGCGGCTACACCTTC
few	TRBD2	TRBJ2-7	TRBV12-3/TRBV12-4	CASAREYEQYF	TGTGCCAGCGCGCGGGAGTACGAGCAGTACTTC
many	NA	TRBJ1-6	TRBV20-1	CSAKGNSPLHF	TGCAGTGCTAAGGGCAACTCACCCCTCCACTTT
few	NA	TRBJ2-1	TRBV3-1	CASSQGGALNNEQFF	TGTGCCAGCAGCCAAGGGGGAGCTCTGAACAATGAGCAGTTCTTC
few	NA	TRBJ1-2	TRBV20-1	CSVRPLGYGYTF	TGCAGTGTCAGGCCGCTCGGCTATGGCTACACCTTC
NA	NA	TRBJ1-1	TRBV24-1	CATSDFRGTEAFF	TGTGCCACCAGTGATTTCAGGGGCACTGAAGCTTTCTTT
few	NA	TRBJ2-2	TRBV2	CASSRETRTNTGELFF	TGTGCCAGCAGTCGAGAGACTAGGACGAACACCGGGGAGCTGTTTTTT
many	NA	TRBJ2-1	TRBV20-1	CSAVRKSSYNEQFF	TGCAGTGCTGTCCGCAAGAGCTCCTACAATGAGCAGTTCTTC
many	TRBD2	TRBJ2-1	TRBV28	CASSSVGTSQFF	TGTGCCAGCAGTTCCGTCGGGACTAGCCAGTTCTTC
few	NA	TRBJ1-1	TRBV29-1	CSVIRQTEAFF	TGCAGCGTCATTCGACAGACCGAAGCTTTCTTT